The 12 T cell receptor beta chains in this list originate from one sample, sequenced in a study of post-analysis software for immune sequencing data. Overall study findings and caveats: Patients carried roughly five TRBV segments more frequently than controls did, and TRBV5-6, TRBV5-1 and TRBV20-1 were among them.

Their recognized antigens are unknown. The TCR beta cDNA libraries carried unique molecular identifiers. From the PCR reads, TCRdb called clonotypes with MiXCR, one entry per CDR3 protein. The sample has hundreds of thousands of distinct CDR3 sequences, about 32% seen once. Sequencing was done on a sample of blood. Receptors originate from a girl aged 5-17 years with multiple sclerosis.

The rearrangement links TRBV5-1 to TRBJ2-1; 7 bases map to TRBD2. With V trimmed by 2 bases and J by 8 bases, 16 bases remained unmatched. The germline V gene has CDR1 SGHRS and CDR2 YFSETQ. There are 17 residues in the CDR3. This CDR3 is CASSLRTPWGGSDEQFF. CDR3 bases: TGCGCCAGCAGCTTAAGGACGCCGTGGGGGGGATCTGATGAGCAGTTCTTC.

The chain links TRBV5-1 to TRBJ2-1; D gene uncertain. The CDR3 contains 12 residues. Per germline, CDR1 SGHRS and CDR2 YFSETQ. With 2 bases removed from V and 9 bases from J, the gap between germline ends came to 9 bases. CDR3 protein: CASSLEAIEQFF. The CDR3 nucleotides read TGCGCCAGCAGCTTAGAAGCCATTGAGCAGTTCTTC.

The chain is built from TRBV29-1 and TRBJ2-3; D possibly corresponds to TRBD2 (6 bases). Germline CDR1 SQVTM, CDR2 ANQGSEA. The CDR3 extends over 13 amino acids. V gave up 7 bases and J gave up 3 bases, with 14 bases separating them. The CDR3 DNA reads TGCAGCGCCGCGGCGGAGGGAACAGATACGCAGTATTTT. Protein: CSAAAEGTDTQYF.

The genes are TRBV20-1 and TRBJ2-7; 7 bases fit TRBD2. CDR3 length: 12 amino acids. Germline V lookup: CDR1 DFQATT, CDR2 SNEGSKA (reference sequence). The V segment lost 4 bases and the J segment 10 bases; nucleotides outside the gene matches: 10. The CDR3: CSANDSREAQYF. The CDR3 DNA is TGCAGTGCTAATGATAGTCGGGAGGCCCAGTACTTC.

Only a few counts were recorded for this clonotype. The chain couples TRBV27 to TRBJ2-3; no firm D call. The CDR3 contains 12 residues. V gave up 6 bases and J gave up 1 base, with 5 bases separating them. Germline-derived CDR1 and CDR2 are MNHEY and SMNVEV (reference sequence). This CDR3 is CASRIGTDTQYF. CDR3 bases: TGTGCCAGCAGGATAGGCACAGATACGCAGTATTTT.

There are a few counts of this clonotype. The rearrangement uses TRBV7-9 and TRBJ1-2; 12 positions match TRBD1. Germline assignment: CDR1 SEHNR and CDR2 FQNEAQ (reference sequence). V was clipped by 4 bases and J by 8 bases; unmatched bases: 11. CDR3 length equals 16 residues. CDR3: CASSSLTGQGAGGYTF. The CDR3, as DNA: TGTGCCAGCAGCTCCCTCACGGGACAGGGGGCAGGCGGCTACACCTTC.

The gene calls are TRBV5-1 and TRBJ2-1, with 11 bases identical to TRBD2. V trimming: 3 bases; J trimming: 8 bases; junction bases outside the gene matches: 10. In germline, CDR1 is SGHRS, CDR2 YFSETQ. The CDR3 consists of 16 residues. The DNA for the CDR3 is TGCGCCAGCAGCTATAGCGGGGGGGCTCGAGTCGATGAGCAGTTCTTC. Protein sequence: CASSYSGGARVDEQFF.

This chain joins TRBV29-1 and TRBJ2-3; the D gene is possibly TRBD1 (6 bases). The germline CDR1 and CDR2 sequences are SQVTM and ANQGSEA. V dropped 8 bases and J dropped 5 bases, with 17 bases sitting between them. The CDR3 runs 13 residues. CDR3 sequence reads: CSYEPTGGDTQYF. The CDR3 coding sequence is TGCAGCTACGAACCGACAGGTGGAGATACGCAGTATTTT.

The chain employs TRBV12-3 or TRBV12-4 and TRBJ1-6, with D possibly matching TRBD1 (5 bases). V lost 4 bases to trimming and J lost 10 bases, with 17 bases between them. CDR3 size: 15 residues. The CDR3 coding sequence is TGTGCCAGCAGTTCTGGGGTCCAGGGTTGGTCACCCCTCCACTTT. This encodes CASSSGVQGWSPLHF.

The chain couples TRBV28 to TRBJ2-7; 7 bases are a match to TRBD1. Germline-derived CDR1 and CDR2 are MDHEN and SYDVKM. The CDR3 length is 14 residues. Germline trimming cut 7 bases from V and 2 bases from J; bases unmatched to any gene: 8. The CDR3 DNA reads TGTGCCAGCACCTCCGGGACAGCTCCCTACGAGCAGTACTTC. It is translated as CASTSGTAPYEQYF. The full variable domain, with the rest looked up from reference TRBV28 and TRBJ2-7, is DVKVTQSSRYLVKRTGEKVFLECVQDMDHENMFWYRQDPGLGLRLIYFSYDVKMKEKGDIPEGYSVSREKKERFSLILESASTNQTSMYLCASTSGTAPYEQYFGPGTRLTVT.

This clonotype was recorded only once. Compared with germline, one end of the junction differs, possibly owing to a read error. The CDR3 sequence is CANSQPGRKVSTDTQYF. CDR3 DNA: TGTGCCAACAGCCAACCGGGGCGTAAAGTTAGCACAGATACGCAGTATTTT. The chain carries TRBV7-8 and TRBJ2-3; tentatively, D is TRBD1 or TRBD2 (5 bases each). Germline CDR1 reads SGHVS; CDR2 reads FQNEAQ. This CDR3 comprises 17 residues.

About this clonotype itself: A much larger clone sits a single nucleotide away, making a read error possible. The chain uses TRBV5-1 and TRBJ2-3; 7 bases map to TRBD1. V lost 0 bases and J lost 9; bases outside the gene matches: 7. This CDR3 is built from 14 residues. Germline V gene sequence: CDR1 SGHRS, CDR2 YFSETQ. As DNA, the CDR3 is TGCGCCAGCAGCTTGGAGACAGGGTTTGACACGCAGTATTTT. Translated: CASSLETGFDTQYF.